The 7 T cell receptor beta chains reported below all come from one sample, sequenced in a study of CD8 T cells in ankylosing spondylitis. Each CDR3 protein is one row after TCRdb ran MiXCR on the 5' RACE reads. There are 340,000 or so distinct CDR3 sequences in the sample; about 15% occur only once, and 0.95% to 1.4% lies in the top ten. Sequenced sample: blood, either unsorted or a sorted T cell fraction (not recorded which). These receptors were obtained from a male donor with ankylosing spondylitis or in good health (not recorded which).

This clonotype has more than one count but fewer than ten. The rearrangement links TRBV30 to TRBJ1-6; D is undetermined. Trimming pared 1 base from V and 7 bases from J, leaving 8 bases between. The length of the CDR3 is 13 residues. Germline CDR1 is GTSNPN and CDR2 is SVGIG (reference sequence). The CDR3 DNA sequence: TGTGCCTGGAGTGGGACGGCCAATTCACCCCTCCACTTT. As protein: CAWSGTANSPLHF.

V usage is TRBV6-1 and J usage is TRBJ2-3; 12 bases are a match to TRBD2. The V gene's germline CDR1 is MNHNS and CDR2 SASEGT. This CDR3 is built from 16 residues. V shed 5 bases, J shed 4 bases, and the junction held 7 bases outside the gene matches. The CDR3 region has the DNA TGTGCCAGCAGTAGACTAGCGGGGGTCGAGGCAGATACGCAGTATTTT. Its translation is CASSRLAGVEADTQYF.

In its sample, this clonotype was seen a few times. The J gene is TRBJ2-5, the V gene TRBV7-2, with a weak D call TRBD1 (6 bases). Germline CDR1 and CDR2: SGHTA and FQGNSA. CDR3 length: 15 amino acids. Deletions cut 0 bases from V and 1 base from J, with 9 bases between. The CDR3 DNA is TGTGCCAGCAGCTTAGCCGGACAGAGCCAAGAGACCCAGTACTTC. Its translation is CASSLAGQSQETQYF.

The chain joins TRBV18 to TRBJ2-1, with D perhaps TRBD2 (6 bases). The CDR3 extends over 13 amino acids. The germline V gene encodes CDR1 KGHSH and CDR2 LQKENI. The V end was cut by 6 bases, the J end by 9 bases, with 15 bases between. The CDR3 protein is CASSLRDSTEQFF. Here the CDR3 DNA reads TGTGCCAGCTCTCTCAGGGACTCTACTGAGCAGTTCTTC.

The chain uses TRBV5-5 and TRBJ2-3; 7 positions match TRBD2. The CDR3 spans 16 residues. Trimming removed 6 bases from V and 8 bases from J; junction bases left unmatched: 18. In germline, CDR1 is SGHKS, CDR2 YYEKEE (reference sequence). The CDR3 DNA is TGTGCCAGCAACCCATTCCCCCGACTAGCAATGGGTACGCAGTATTTT. Amino acid sequence: CASNPFPRLAMGTQYF.

This clonotype has at least ten counts. This sequence joins TRBV14 and TRBJ1-2; 9 positions agree with TRBD1. The CDR3 runs to 13 residues. Trimming took 3 bases from V and 4 from J; bases not matched to a gene: 0. Germline V gene lookup returns CDR1 SGHDN and CDR2 FVKESK. The CDR3 spells CASSQGQGYGYTF. CDR3 bases: TGTGCCAGCAGCCAGGGACAGGGCTATGGCTACACCTTC.

The chain couples TRBV15 to TRBJ2-7; either TRBD1 or TRBD2 may supply D (5 bases each). The length of the CDR3 is 14 residues. CDR1 and CDR2 (germline): LNHNV, YYDKDF (reference sequence). Trimming took 0 bases from V and 3 from J, leaving 9 bases between them. DNA for the CDR3: TGTGCCACCAGCAGAGAGAGGGGTATCTACGAGCAGTACTTC. Amino acid sequence: CATSRERGIYEQYF.